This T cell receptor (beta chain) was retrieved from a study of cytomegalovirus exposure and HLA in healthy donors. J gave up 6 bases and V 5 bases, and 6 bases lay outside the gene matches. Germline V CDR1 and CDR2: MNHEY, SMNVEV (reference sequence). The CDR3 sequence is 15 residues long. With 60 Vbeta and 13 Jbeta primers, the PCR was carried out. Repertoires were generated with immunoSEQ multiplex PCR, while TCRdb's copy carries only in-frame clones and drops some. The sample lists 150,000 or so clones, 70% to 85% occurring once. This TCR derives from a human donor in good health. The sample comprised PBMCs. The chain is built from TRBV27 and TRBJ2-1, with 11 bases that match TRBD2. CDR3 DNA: TGTGCCAGCAGTGTACTAGCGGGGGTAGGCAATGAGCAGTTCTTC. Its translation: CASSVLAGVGNEQFF.